Listed below are T cell receptor beta chains from one sample, sequenced in a study of shared clonotypes between healthy human individuals. Sequencing was performed with immunoSEQ multiplex PCR; in TCRdb, only in-frame clones are kept and a portion is missing. The sample records roughly 1.4 million clones, approximately 98.5% being singletons. Sequencing used naive CD4+ T cells sorted from blood. These receptors were collected from a man aged 25-45 years in good health. Both conserved end residues are part of each CDR3. The order of the fields is V gene, D gene, J gene, CDR3 protein, CDR3 DNA. D genes are given only for firm matches.

V gene: TRBV5-6; D gene: .; J gene: TRBJ1-5; CDR3 protein: CASSLDGQPQHF; CDR3 DNA: TGTGCCAGCAGCTTGGACGGTCAGCCCCAGCATTTT
V gene: TRBV15; D gene: .; J gene: TRBJ2-1; CDR3 protein: CATSRNEEQFF; CDR3 DNA: TGTGCCACCAGCAGAAACGAGGAGCAGTTCTTC
V gene: TRBV28; D gene: .; J gene: TRBJ1-3; CDR3 protein: CASSAGAGSGNTIYF; CDR3 DNA: TGTGCCAGCAGTGCGGGGGCTGGCTCTGGAAACACCATATATTTT
V gene: TRBV5-6; D gene: .; J gene: TRBJ2-5; CDR3 protein: CASSMGMLEETQYF; CDR3 DNA: TGTGCCAGCAGCATGGGGATGTTGGAAGAGACCCAGTACTTC
V gene: TRBV5-8; D gene: .; J gene: TRBJ2-3; CDR3 protein: CASSLGRDRSTDTQYF; CDR3 DNA: TGTGCCAGCAGCTTGGGCAGGGATCGAAGCACAGATACGCAGTATTTT
V gene: TRBV19; D gene: .; J gene: TRBJ2-7; CDR3 protein: CASSQAGTSYEQYF; CDR3 DNA: TGTGCCAGTAGCCAAGCCGGGACAAGCTACGAGCAGTACTTC
V gene: TRBV9; D gene: TRBD2; J gene: TRBJ2-1; CDR3 protein: CASSVILAGGAGEQFF; CDR3 DNA: TGTGCCAGCAGCGTAATACTAGCGGGAGGGGCCGGTGAGCAGTTCTTC
V gene: TRBV11-2; D gene: .; J gene: TRBJ2-1; CDR3 protein: CASSLESLGRHNEQFF; CDR3 DNA: TGTGCCAGCAGCTTAGAAAGTTTGGGTCGTCACAATGAGCAGTTCTTC
V gene: TRBV28; D gene: .; J gene: TRBJ2-1; CDR3 protein: CASSLGQDPSDNEQFF; CDR3 DNA: TGTGCCAGCAGTTTAGGGCAGGACCCTTCCGACAATGAGCAGTTCTTC
V gene: TRBV5-4; D gene: TRBD2; J gene: TRBJ2-7; CDR3 protein: CASSLKRLAGSYEQYF; CDR3 DNA: TGTGCCAGCAGCTTGAAGCGACTAGCGGGAAGCTACGAGCAGTACTTC
V gene: TRBV11-2; D gene: TRBD1; J gene: TRBJ1-1; CDR3 protein: CASSLGPGGNTEAFF; CDR3 DNA: TGTGCCAGCAGCTTAGGTCCAGGGGGCAACACTGAAGCTTTCTTT